The clone carrying this T cell receptor beta chain was seen a single time. The antigen remains unidentified. This specimen belongs to a study of CD8+CD57+ T cells in acquired aplastic anemia. General observations from the study: Patients and controls were not found to differ significantly in CD8+ Simpson's diversity.

Selection for sequencing was limited to patients who had shown CD8+CD57+ cell expansion by flow cytometry. By the time of blood sampling, patients had still received no therapy. CDR3 length: 16 residues. Germline lookup yields CDR1 MNHNS and CDR2 SASEGT. J gave up 0 bases and V 7 bases, and 4 bases lay outside the gene matches. Profiling that covered TCR beta VDJ and CDR3 relied on genomic DNA as its template. Each CDR3 protein is one row after TCRdb ran MiXCR on the reads. The data hold about 180,000 distinct CDR3 sequences, with 48% observed a single time. The clonotype originates from a human donor with aplastic anemia. V usage is TRBV6-1 and J usage is TRBJ2-1; 12 nucleotides agree with TRBD2. The sequencing sample was made of sorted CD4+, CD8+, or CD8+CD57+ T cells (not recorded which) from PBMCs. CDR3 loop: CASTRLAGDSYNEQFF. DNA of the CDR3: TGTGCCAGCACTAGACTAGCGGGGGACTCCTACAATGAGCAGTTCTTC.